Listed below are T cell receptor beta chains from one sample, sequenced in a study of cytomegalovirus exposure and HLA in healthy donors. Produced via immunoSEQ multiplex PCR; TCRdb's table is partial and in-frame only. The data hold roughly 110,000 clones, with about 81% observed a single time. The specimen was PBMCs. The origin of the receptors is a man aged 25 to 40 in good health and CMV-seropositive. Each CDR3 is given with its conserved first and last residue. Fields, in order: CDR3 length, J gene, V gene, D gene, clone size, CDR3 DNA, CDR3 protein. A D gene is named only where the DNA matches it firmly. Clone size, where shown, is once, few, many, or a class for clones that have expanded.

cdr3_length: 18; j_call: TRBJ1-3; v_call: TRBV23-1; d_call: NA; clone_size: once; cdr3_nt: TGCGCCAGCAGTCAATCGTCCCCAGAACTAAATTCTGGAAACACCATATATTTT; cdr3_aa: CASSQSSPELNSGNTIYF
cdr3_length: 14; j_call: TRBJ2-7; v_call: TRBV5-5; d_call: TRBD1; clone_size: NA; cdr3_nt: TGTGCCAGCAGCGCGGGACAGGGGTTCTACGAGCAGTACTTC; cdr3_aa: CASSAGQGFYEQYF
cdr3_length: 18; j_call: TRBJ1-3; v_call: TRBV11-3; d_call: NA; clone_size: NA; cdr3_nt: TGTGCCAGCAGCCAGAAAACCCAGGGAGGTAGTTCTGGAAACACCATATATTTT; cdr3_aa: CASSQKTQGGSSGNTIYF
cdr3_length: 14; j_call: TRBJ2-7; v_call: TRBV13; d_call: TRBD1; clone_size: few; cdr3_nt: TGTGCCAGCAGCCCTACGACAGGGCTACTCGAGCAGTACTTC; cdr3_aa: CASSPTTGLLEQYF
cdr3_length: 14; j_call: TRBJ1-4; v_call: TRBV19; d_call: NA; clone_size: NA; cdr3_nt: TGTGCCAGTAGTATCGACAGGAGAAATGAAAAACTGTTTTTT; cdr3_aa: CASSIDRRNEKLFF
cdr3_length: 14; j_call: TRBJ1-2; v_call: TRBV7-2; d_call: NA; clone_size: NA; cdr3_nt: TGTGCCAGCAGCCCCCCGGGAGGGAACTATGGCTACACCTTC; cdr3_aa: CASSPPGGNYGYTF
cdr3_length: 15; j_call: TRBJ2-1; v_call: TRBV7-3; d_call: TRBD1; clone_size: NA; cdr3_nt: TGTGCCAGCAGCACTCAGGGGGCCGCCTACAATGAGCAGTTCTTC; cdr3_aa: CASSTQGAAYNEQFF
cdr3_length: 12; j_call: TRBJ2-3; v_call: TRBV6-6; d_call: NA; clone_size: NA; cdr3_nt: TGTGCCAGCAGGCAGACAGAAGATACGCAGTATTTT; cdr3_aa: CASRQTEDTQYF
cdr3_length: 14; j_call: TRBJ2-7; v_call: TRBV18; d_call: TRBD2; clone_size: NA; cdr3_nt: TGTGCCAGCTCAGGCGGGGGGAGCTCCTACGAGCAGTACTTC; cdr3_aa: CASSGGGSSYEQYF
cdr3_length: 17; j_call: TRBJ1-2; v_call: TRBV7-9; d_call: TRBD1; clone_size: NA; cdr3_nt: TGTGCCAGCAGCTCCAACCTTGGGGGGCAGGGGGGCTATGGCTACACCTTC; cdr3_aa: CASSSNLGGQGGYGYTF
cdr3_length: 15; j_call: TRBJ1-1; v_call: TRBV7-9; d_call: NA; clone_size: NA; cdr3_nt: TGTTCCAGCAGCTCGACCGGACAGCTGAACACTGAAGCTTTCTTT; cdr3_aa: CSSSSTGQLNTEAFF
cdr3_length: 16; j_call: TRBJ1-4; v_call: TRBV4-1; d_call: TRBD1; clone_size: once; cdr3_nt: TGCGCCAGCGGACAGGGAAATCTTCGGGCTAATGAAAAACTGTTTTTT; cdr3_aa: CASGQGNLRANEKLFF
cdr3_length: 15; j_call: TRBJ1-2; v_call: TRBV25-1; d_call: TRBD1; clone_size: NA; cdr3_nt: TGTGCCAGCAGTGTATTAGGGACAGAGATCTATGGCTACACCTTC; cdr3_aa: CASSVLGTEIYGYTF
cdr3_length: 15; j_call: TRBJ1-6; v_call: TRBV7-6; d_call: NA; clone_size: NA; cdr3_nt: TGTGCCAGCAGCTTAAATCAGGGAGGTAATTCACCCCTCCACTTT; cdr3_aa: CASSLNQGGNSPLHF
cdr3_length: 15; j_call: TRBJ1-6; v_call: TRBV10-3; d_call: TRBD1; clone_size: NA; cdr3_nt: TGTGCCATCAGTGGACAAGGGACAGGAAACTCACCCCTCCACTTT; cdr3_aa: CAISGQGTGNSPLHF
cdr3_length: 13; j_call: TRBJ2-1; v_call: TRBV7-9; d_call: TRBD2; clone_size: NA; cdr3_nt: TGTTCCTGCTCTAGCGGGGCAAGCAATGAGCAGTTCTTC; cdr3_aa: CSCSSGASNEQFF
cdr3_length: 14; j_call: TRBJ1-2; v_call: TRBV10-3; d_call: TRBD1; clone_size: NA; cdr3_nt: TGTGCCACCGTAGACAGGGGCGATAACTATGGCTACACCTTC; cdr3_aa: CATVDRGDNYGYTF
cdr3_length: 17; j_call: TRBJ2-1; v_call: TRBV19; d_call: TRBD2; clone_size: NA; cdr3_nt: TGTGCCAGTAGTTACCCTCTAAGAGCGGGGGGGCTCAATGAGCAGTTCTTC; cdr3_aa: CASSYPLRAGGLNEQFF
cdr3_length: 15; j_call: TRBJ2-2; v_call: TRBV10-1; d_call: TRBD2; clone_size: NA; cdr3_nt: TGCGCCAGCAGTGAGTTCAGCGGGGTCACCGGGGAGCTGTTTTTT; cdr3_aa: CASSEFSGVTGELFF
cdr3_length: 19; j_call: TRBJ2-7; v_call: TRBV4-1; d_call: TRBD2; clone_size: NA; cdr3_nt: TGCGCCAGCAGCCAAGGTAGACTAGCGGGGGACATTCGTCCCTACGAGCAGTACTTC; cdr3_aa: CASSQGRLAGDIRPYEQYF
cdr3_length: 16; j_call: TRBJ2-5; v_call: TRBV5-5; d_call: TRBD2; clone_size: NA; cdr3_nt: TGTGCCAGCAGCTTGGGCGCTAGCGGGGTGGCGGAGACCCAGTACTTC; cdr3_aa: CASSLGASGVAETQYF
cdr3_length: 17; j_call: TRBJ2-7; v_call: TRBV4-1; d_call: NA; clone_size: once; cdr3_nt: TGCGCCAGCAGCCAAGAGCTGGGGCTGGAGGGGGCGGGCGAGCAGTACTTC; cdr3_aa: CASSQELGLEGAGEQYF
cdr3_length: 13; j_call: TRBJ2-2; v_call: TRBV5-1; d_call: NA; clone_size: NA; cdr3_nt: TGCGCCAGCAGCTTCAGTGGAGCCGGGGAGCTGTTTTTT; cdr3_aa: CASSFSGAGELFF
cdr3_length: 13; j_call: TRBJ1-1; v_call: TRBV5-1; d_call: NA; clone_size: NA; cdr3_nt: TGCGCCAGCAGTACAACAGAGAACACTGAAGCTTTCTTT; cdr3_aa: CASSTTENTEAFF
cdr3_length: 13; j_call: TRBJ2-7; v_call: TRBV6-4; d_call: NA; clone_size: few; cdr3_nt: TGTGCCAGCAGGGCAGGGGAGGGGCACGAGCAGTACTTC; cdr3_aa: CASRAGEGHEQYF
cdr3_length: 14; j_call: TRBJ1-1; v_call: TRBV6-5; d_call: NA; clone_size: once; cdr3_nt: TGTGCCAGCAGTTACTCTGGTGGAGGGACTGAAGCTTTCTTT; cdr3_aa: CASSYSGGGTEAFF
cdr3_length: 15; j_call: TRBJ1-5; v_call: TRBV30; d_call: TRBD1; clone_size: NA; cdr3_nt: TGTGCCTGGGCTGAAACCGGGACAGGCAATCAGCCCCAGCATTTT; cdr3_aa: CAWAETGTGNQPQHF
cdr3_length: 13; j_call: TRBJ2-2; v_call: TRBV10-3; d_call: TRBD2; clone_size: few; cdr3_nt: TGTGCCATCAGTGCGGGGGGGACCGGGGAGCTGTTTTTT; cdr3_aa: CAISAGGTGELFF
cdr3_length: 19; j_call: TRBJ2-3; v_call: TRBV10-3; d_call: TRBD2; clone_size: NA; cdr3_nt: TGTGCCATCAGTGAAAATATAGCGGGGGGGCGAAGGATAACAGATACGCAGTATTTT; cdr3_aa: CAISENIAGGRRITDTQYF
cdr3_length: 14; j_call: TRBJ1-1; v_call: TRBV5-4; d_call: NA; clone_size: NA; cdr3_nt: TGTGCCAGCAGCCCGGCCCTTCAGGGAACTGAAGCTTTCTTT; cdr3_aa: CASSPALQGTEAFF
cdr3_length: 13; j_call: TRBJ2-1; v_call: TRBV6-4; d_call: NA; clone_size: once; cdr3_nt: TGTGCCAGCAGTGCCGACACAAACAATGAGCAGTTCTTC; cdr3_aa: CASSADTNNEQFF
cdr3_length: 14; j_call: TRBJ1-3; v_call: TRBV11-2; d_call: NA; clone_size: NA; cdr3_nt: TGTGCCAGCAGTCATGCCGGGGTTGGAAACACCATATATTTT; cdr3_aa: CASSHAGVGNTIYF
cdr3_length: 15; j_call: TRBJ1-2; v_call: TRBV19; d_call: TRBD1; clone_size: NA; cdr3_nt: TGTGCCAGCCGGGACAGGGACCTTGGGGCCTATGGCTACACCTTC; cdr3_aa: CASRDRDLGAYGYTF
cdr3_length: 15; j_call: TRBJ1-5; v_call: TRBV6-1; d_call: NA; clone_size: few; cdr3_nt: TGTGCCAGCAGTGAAGTTTCAACGGGTAATCAGCCCCAGCATTTT; cdr3_aa: CASSEVSTGNQPQHF
cdr3_length: 16; j_call: TRBJ2-3; v_call: TRBV4-1; d_call: NA; clone_size: few; cdr3_nt: TGCGCCAGCAGCCAAGAACTGGGGACTCTCACAGATACGCAGTATTTT; cdr3_aa: CASSQELGTLTDTQYF
cdr3_length: 17; j_call: TRBJ1-1; v_call: TRBV5-6; d_call: TRBD1; clone_size: NA; cdr3_nt: TGTGCCAGCAGCTTGGTAAGGGGGACAGGGTTTAGGACTGAAGCTTTCTTT; cdr3_aa: CASSLVRGTGFRTEAFF
cdr3_length: 13; j_call: TRBJ2-7; v_call: TRBV9; d_call: NA; clone_size: few; cdr3_nt: TGTGCCAGCAGCGTAGGAGGATCCTACGAGCAGTACTTC; cdr3_aa: CASSVGGSYEQYF
cdr3_length: 15; j_call: TRBJ2-3; v_call: TRBV2; d_call: NA; clone_size: NA; cdr3_nt: TGTGCCAGCAGTGATCTCAGGGATCCCACAGATACGCAGTATTTT; cdr3_aa: CASSDLRDPTDTQYF
cdr3_length: 16; j_call: TRBJ2-5; v_call: TRBV11-3; d_call: TRBD2; clone_size: NA; cdr3_nt: TGTGCCAGCAGCTTATCGTATCGGGGGGGGTTAGAGACCCAGTACTTC; cdr3_aa: CASSLSYRGGLETQYF
cdr3_length: 18; j_call: TRBJ1-6; v_call: TRBV27; d_call: TRBD1; clone_size: NA; cdr3_nt: TGTGCCAGCACCCTCTCCGGATCCAGGGGGCTAATATATTCACCCCTCCACTTT; cdr3_aa: CASTLSGSRGLIYSPLHF
cdr3_length: 14; j_call: TRBJ1-2; v_call: TRBV5-5; d_call: TRBD1; clone_size: NA; cdr3_nt: TGTGCCAGCAGCTTGTCGATAGGGGGCTTTGGCTACACCTTC; cdr3_aa: CASSLSIGGFGYTF
cdr3_length: 14; j_call: TRBJ2-2; v_call: TRBV11-3; d_call: TRBD1; clone_size: NA; cdr3_nt: TGTGCCAGCAGCTTTGACAGGGGCACCGGGGAGCTGTTTTTT; cdr3_aa: CASSFDRGTGELFF
cdr3_length: 15; j_call: TRBJ2-6; v_call: TRBV30; d_call: NA; clone_size: NA; cdr3_nt: TGTGCCTGGAGTGGAGGTTTCTCTGGGGCCAACGGCCTGACTTTC; cdr3_aa: CAWSGGFSGANGLTF
cdr3_length: 14; j_call: TRBJ1-3; v_call: TRBV7-9; d_call: NA; clone_size: NA; cdr3_nt: TGTGCCAGCAGCTTAACAGGGTATGGAAACACCATATATTTT; cdr3_aa: CASSLTGYGNTIYF
cdr3_length: 16; j_call: TRBJ2-7; v_call: TRBV4-1; d_call: TRBD2; clone_size: NA; cdr3_nt: TGCGCCAGCAGCCGGTATAGCGGGGGGTTATCCTACGAGCAGTACTTC; cdr3_aa: CASSRYSGGLSYEQYF
cdr3_length: 13; j_call: TRBJ1-1; v_call: TRBV30; d_call: NA; clone_size: NA; cdr3_nt: TGTGCCTGGTGTCGGGAGATGAACACTGAAGCTTTCTTT; cdr3_aa: CAWCREMNTEAFF
cdr3_length: 15; j_call: TRBJ1-2; v_call: TRBV4-1; d_call: TRBD1; clone_size: NA; cdr3_nt: TGCGCCAGCAGCCAGGGACAGGGGGGGCCCTATGGCTACACCTTC; cdr3_aa: CASSQGQGGPYGYTF
cdr3_length: 15; j_call: TRBJ2-1; v_call: TRBV7-9; d_call: NA; clone_size: NA; cdr3_nt: TGTTCCAGCAGCTTAGTTCAGGGTGCCGCCTGGGAGCAGTTCTTC; cdr3_aa: CSSSLVQGAAWEQFF
cdr3_length: 12; j_call: TRBJ1-1; v_call: TRBV30; d_call: TRBD1; clone_size: NA; cdr3_nt: TGTGCCTCGGACAGGGGGAACACTGAAGCTTTCTTT; cdr3_aa: CASDRGNTEAFF
cdr3_length: 16; j_call: TRBJ1-1; v_call: TRBV10-2; d_call: NA; clone_size: once; cdr3_nt: TGCGCCAGCAGTGCCCGACAGGAACCCATGAACACTGAAGCTTTCTTT; cdr3_aa: CASSARQEPMNTEAFF
cdr3_length: 15; j_call: TRBJ1-1; v_call: TRBV19; d_call: NA; clone_size: NA; cdr3_nt: TGTGCCAGTAGTATAGAGGCTCCTGGGAACACTGAAGCTTTCTTT; cdr3_aa: CASSIEAPGNTEAFF
cdr3_length: 15; j_call: TRBJ2-7; v_call: TRBV5-1; d_call: TRBD2; clone_size: NA; cdr3_nt: TGCGCCAGCAGCCCTAGCGGGGGGCTCTCCTACGAGCAGTACTTC; cdr3_aa: CASSPSGGLSYEQYF
cdr3_length: 14; j_call: TRBJ2-2; v_call: TRBV29-1; d_call: TRBD2; clone_size: NA; cdr3_nt: TGCAGCGCAGGACTAGCGGGCTTAACCGGGGAGCTGTTTTTT; cdr3_aa: CSAGLAGLTGELFF
cdr3_length: 12; j_call: TRBJ2-1; v_call: TRBV29-1; d_call: NA; clone_size: NA; cdr3_nt: TGCAGCGCCAGGCCTGAGTACAATGAGCAGTTCTTC; cdr3_aa: CSARPEYNEQFF
cdr3_length: 13; j_call: TRBJ1-1; v_call: TRBV4-1; d_call: TRBD1; clone_size: NA; cdr3_nt: TGCGCCAGCAGGGGGACAGAGAACACTGAAGCTTTCTTT; cdr3_aa: CASRGTENTEAFF
cdr3_length: 15; j_call: TRBJ2-5; v_call: TRBV6-1; d_call: NA; clone_size: once; cdr3_nt: TGTGCCAGCAGTGAGTCTCCTCGGTACCAAGAGACCCAGTACTTC; cdr3_aa: CASSESPRYQETQYF
cdr3_length: 13; j_call: TRBJ2-2; v_call: TRBV12-5; d_call: TRBD1; clone_size: NA; cdr3_nt: TGTGCTAGTCGGACAGGGTGGACCGGGGAGCTGTTTTTT; cdr3_aa: CASRTGWTGELFF